The 10 T cell receptor beta chains given below trace back to one sample, sequenced in a study of blood T cell repertoires in COVID-19. Sequenced by immunoSEQ multiplex PCR; TCRdb stores in-frame clones only, minus some. The sample includes about 140,000 clones, about 91% of them seen just once. The sample was peripheral blood. The receptors come from a human donor in a cohort sampled during active COVID-19.

The chain recombines TRBV29-1 with TRBJ2-1; 9 nucleotides align to TRBD1. The CDR3 has 12 amino acids. The V segment lost 8 bases and the J segment 6 bases; nucleotides outside the gene matches: 5. From germline, CDR1 is SQVTM and CDR2 ANQGSEA. CDR3 coding DNA: TGCAGCACCGGGACAGGGACCAATGAGCAGTTCTTC. Translating it yields CSTGTGTNEQFF.

This chain connects TRBV7-9 to TRBJ1-1; D is unclear. The germline CDR1 and CDR2 sequences are SEHNR and FQNEAQ (reference sequence). The CDR3 has 16 amino acids. Trimming removed 0 bases at V and 10 bases at J, with 21 bases between. In nucleotides, the CDR3 is TGTGCCAGCAGCTTAGCTACAGCCCTGATCCCACGTACAGCTTTCTTT. Encoded protein: CASSLATALIPRTAFF.

The V and J genes are TRBV30 and TRBJ2-4; the D gene is possibly TRBD2 (6 bases). Trimming took 3 bases from V and 1 from J, leaving 10 bases between them. CDR1 GTSNPN and CDR2 SVGIG come from the germline V gene (reference sequence). This CDR3 is built from 14 residues. CDR3 DNA: TGTGCCTGGAGGCACGCGGGGGCCAAAAACATTCAGTACTTC. This gives the protein CAWRHAGAKNIQYF.

The chain uses TRBV7-2 and TRBJ1-2, with a weak D call TRBD1 (5 bases). V was pared by 2 bases and J by 4 bases, with 14 bases between. CDR3 length: 15 residues. The germline V gene encodes CDR1 SGHTA and CDR2 FQGNSA. The chain's CDR3 is CASSLSDNGGYGYTF. The CDR3 coding sequence is TGTGCCAGCAGCTTAAGCGACAACGGGGGCTATGGCTACACCTTC.

The V gene is TRBV7-8, the J gene TRBJ2-3; tentatively, D is TRBD2 (6 bases). The V gene lost 10 bases and the J gene lost 5 bases, with 19 bases spanning the gap. The CDR3 covers 14 residues. Per the germline V gene, CDR1 is SGHVS and CDR2 is FQNEAQ. The CDR3 here is CATSPLGGIDTQYF. The CDR3 DNA reads as TGTGCCACCTCCCCCCTCGGGGGAATAGATACGCAGTATTTT.

V and J are TRBV12-3 or TRBV12-4 and TRBJ2-1; unclear D gene. The CDR3 is 11 residues long. Between the trimmed V and J ends, which lost 5 bases and 5 bases, there was a span of 4 bases. This chain's CDR3 is CASSLHNEQFF. CDR3 sequence (DNA): TGTGCCAGCAGTCTCCACAATGAGCAGTTCTTC.

The chain joins TRBV9 to TRBJ2-2, with 7 positions matching TRBD1. The CDR3 is 14 amino acids. Per germline, CDR1 SGDLS and CDR2 YYNGEE. Unmatched junction bases numbered 3, after V lost 0 bases and J lost 7 bases. The CDR3 is CASSVAGTVGELFF. DNA for the CDR3: TGTGCCAGCAGCGTAGCTGGGACAGTCGGGGAGCTGTTTTTT.

The chain carries TRBV6-1 and TRBJ1-6; no reliable D call. V lost 1 base and J lost 6, with 10 bases in between. Germline values: CDR1 MNHNS, CDR2 SASEGT. This CDR3 comprises 15 residues. CDR3 sequence (DNA): TGTGCCAGCAGTGAAGGCACCCTATTTAATTCACCCCTCCACTTT. This sequence encodes CASSEGTLFNSPLHF.

This clone was observed a few times. This chain links TRBV7-9 with TRBJ2-7, with 7 bases lining up with TRBD1. Trimming removed 5 bases from V and 3 bases from J; junction bases left unmatched: 10. This CDR3 is 15 amino acids long. Germline values: CDR1 SEHNR, CDR2 FQNEAQ (reference sequence). CDR3 sequence reads: CASSPGAGGGYEQYF. Written as DNA, the CDR3 is TGTGCCAGCAGCCCCGGGGCAGGGGGTGGCTACGAGCAGTACTTC.

This chain joins TRBV4-1 and TRBJ2-3, with D possibly TRBD2 on 5 matching bases. The CDR3 runs 16 residues. Between the trimmed V and J ends, which lost 1 base and 1 base, there was a span of 12 bases. The germline V gene has CDR1 MGHRA and CDR2 YSYEKL. The DNA of the CDR3 is TGCGCCAGCAGCCAAGGGTTGGAGGACCGCACAGATACGCAGTATTTT. Translation: CASSQGLEDRTDTQYF.